This TCR beta chain was profiled in a study of blood T cells in healthy people across ages. The table lists this clonotype with a few counts. For the second PCR, which ran for about 6 to 11 cycles, a sample-barcoded 5' primer and a J-beta primer mix were used. TCRdb called the 5' RACE reads again in MiXCR, with one record for every CDR3 protein. Counted here are approximately 1.5 million distinct CDR3 sequences, about 45% occurring once; the ten biggest clones make up less than 5%. Total RNA was isolated from each sample in quantities of at least 5 micrograms. Per the germline V gene, CDR1 is MNHEY and CDR2 is SVGEGT. The CDR3 has 17 amino acids. V lost 7 bases to trimming and J lost 2 bases; unmatched junction nucleotides: 12.

The chain is built from TRBV6-2 or TRBV6-3 and TRBJ2-1; 9 bases agree with TRBD2. This receptor was taken from a young woman in good health. What was sequenced was blood. In DNA, the CDR3 is TGTGCCAGCAAGGTAGCGGGAGCGTACTTAGCCTACAATGAGCAGTTCTTC. Its translation: CASKVAGAYLAYNEQFF.